A selection of T cell receptor beta chains follows, all from one sample in a study of cytomegalovirus exposure and HLA in healthy donors. Clones were read by immunoSEQ multiplex PCR, and TCRdb kept only the in-frame ones, dropping some. The data show over 150,000 clones, 79% seen once. The specimen sequenced was PBMCs. These receptors all come from a girl aged 10 to 17 in good health and CMV-seropositive. The CDR3 runs from the conserved cysteine through the conserved F or W. A D gene is named only where the DNA matches it firmly. Part of the rows lack a size; the others show once, few, many or a class for expanded clones.

v_call	clone_size	d_call	j_call	cdr3_nt	cdr3_aa
TRBV5-5	.	TRBD1	TRBJ2-5	TGTGCCAGCAGGGAGACAGGGGCAGAGACCCAGTACTTC	CASRETGAETQYF
TRBV18	.	.	TRBJ2-1	TGTGCCAGCTCACCACCGGGGGGGCCGGCCTACAATGAGCAGTTCTTC	CASSPPGGPAYNEQFF
TRBV10-3	.	.	TRBJ1-2	TGTGCCATCAGTGATACGGGGAACATGGGTAGCTACACCTTC	CAISDTGNMGSYTF
TRBV7-8	.	TRBD1	TRBJ2-7	TGTGCCAGCAGCCACCGGGACAGGTACGAGCAGTACTTC	CASSHRDRYEQYF
TRBV25-1	.	.	TRBJ2-1	TGTGCCAGCAGCGCCGGGGGAGCCTACAATGAGCAGTTCTTC	CASSAGGAYNEQFF
TRBV4-3	few	.	TRBJ2-1	TGCGCCAGCAGCGAACTGAGGGCGCAGGGGACGTTGAATGAGCAGTTCTTC	CASSELRAQGTLNEQFF
TRBV10-2	.	.	TRBJ1-2	TGCGCCAGCAGTGAGGACAGAGGCTATGGCTACACCTTC	CASSEDRGYGYTF
TRBV14	.	.	TRBJ2-6	TGTGCCAGCAGCCATGTCATAGCTGGGGCCAACGTCCTGACTTTC	CASSHVIAGANVLTF
TRBV5-4	.	TRBD1	TRBJ2-7	TGTGCCAGCAGGTTGGATGACCCGGAGGACAGGGGGGTGGGCGAGCAGTACTTC	CASRLDDPEDRGVGEQYF
TRBV11-2	.	.	TRBJ2-7	TGTGCCAGCAGCTTAGACGGGTACGAGCAGTACTTC	CASSLDGYEQYF
TRBV9	.	TRBD2	TRBJ2-1	TGTGCCAGCAGCGTCCGGACTAGCGGGGGCAATGAGCAGTTCTTC	CASSVRTSGGNEQFF
TRBV9	.	TRBD1	TRBJ1-2	TGTGCCAGCAGCCCTGGGACAGGGTCCGACCTATATGGCTACACCTTC	CASSPGTGSDLYGYTF
TRBV5-4	.	.	TRBJ2-3	TGTGCCAGCAGCTTGCAGGGGTCGCAGTATTTT	CASSLQGSQYF
TRBV5-4	few	.	TRBJ2-1	TGTGCCAGCAGCTTGGACGGGAATGAGCAGTTCTTC	CASSLDGNEQFF
TRBV13	.	.	TRBJ2-2	TGTGCCAGCAGCCTGCTTAGCACTCCCGGGTCAGGGGTCGATGAGAACACCGGGGAGCTGTTTTTT	CASSLLSTPGSGVDENTGELFF
TRBV27	.	TRBD2	TRBJ2-3	TGTGCCAGCAGTTCCCGGACTAGCGGGGGACCTAGCACAGATACGCAGTATTTT	CASSSRTSGGPSTDTQYF
TRBV5-6	.	.	TRBJ2-1	TGTGCCAGCACCCCCGGGGGGCGCGAAAATGAGCAGTTCTTC	CASTPGGRENEQFF
TRBV7-6	.	TRBD1	TRBJ1-3	TGTGCCAGCAGCCTCCTGGGTCAAACAGGGGGCGGAGGAAACACCATATATTTT	CASSLLGQTGGGGNTIYF
TRBV15	.	.	TRBJ1-1	TGTGCCACCAGCAGAGAGTACTCGGGGTGGACTGAAGCTTTCTTT	CATSREYSGWTEAFF
TRBV27	.	TRBD2	TRBJ2-7	TGTGCCAGCAGTTGGACTAGCGGGGGCTACGAGCAGTACTTC	CASSWTSGGYEQYF
TRBV27	.	.	TRBJ1-5	TGTGCCAGCAGCGGGGGGGGGAGGGAACAGCCCCAGCATTTT	CASSGGGREQPQHF
TRBV19	.	.	TRBJ2-3	TGTGCCAGTAGAGGCACTCTACGGGCAGATACGCAGTATTTT	CASRGTLRADTQYF
TRBV6-6	.	TRBD2	TRBJ2-2	TGTGCCAGCAGTTACAGGACTAGCGGGGCCGGGGAGCTGTTTTTT	CASSYRTSGAGELFF
TRBV10-3	.	.	TRBJ1-2	TGTGCCATCGGGGAGGGGTATGGCTACACCTTC	CAIGEGYGYTF
TRBV27	few	TRBD1	TRBJ1-5	TGTGCCAGCAGTGGACAGGTAGGGAATCAGCCCCAGCATTTT	CASSGQVGNQPQHF
TRBV19	.	.	TRBJ2-2	TGTGCCAGTAGTAACCGGGACACCGGGGAGCTGTTTTTT	CASSNRDTGELFF
TRBV7-9	.	TRBD1	TRBJ2-2	TGTGCCAGCAGAGAATCGGCTTCCGGGACAGGGGCCGGGGAGCTGTTTTTT	CASRESASGTGAGELFF
TRBV9	.	TRBD2	TRBJ2-1	TGTGCCAGCAGCGTAGACGGGGGGTCCTACAATGAGCAGTTCTTC	CASSVDGGSYNEQFF